The 8 T cell receptor beta chains in this list originate from one sample, sequenced in a study of a mutant IDH1 vaccine in newly diagnosed glioma. These receptors are not linked to any known antigen. Time point noted: week 47, end of study. In the vaccine, a single dose held 300 ug of the mutant IDH1 20-mer peptide, along with topical imiquimod. TCRdb's copy holds only in-frame clones and misses some; the assay was immunoSEQ multiplex PCR. The table has 50,000 to 55,000 clones, around 60% seen once. The sequencing used peripheral blood mononuclear cells (PBMCs), collected from a glioma patient whose treatment included an IDH1 peptide vaccine. These receptors were obtained from a man in his forties with glioma. Some clones in this sample may be carry-over from other donors' samples.

The chain recombines TRBV13 with TRBJ2-7; D ambiguous. There are 14 residues in the CDR3. The germline CDR1 and CDR2 sequences are PRHDT and FYEKMQ (reference sequence). V lost 4 bases and J lost 8, with 18 bases in between. The CDR3 region has the DNA TGTGCCAGCAGCTCCGGAAGACCCAAACCTCAGCAGTACTTC. It specifies CASSSGRPKPQQYF.

This clone was seen more than once but under ten times. This chain uses TRBV29-1 with TRBJ2-5; 10 positions agree with TRBD1. The V segment lost 5 bases and the J segment 2 bases; nucleotides outside the gene matches: 8. The CDR3 is 15 residues long. Germline V CDR1 and CDR2: SQVTM, ANQGSEA. The CDR3 loop reads CSVLRLGQGQETQYF. The CDR3 DNA reads TGCAGCGTTCTCCGATTGGGACAGGGGCAAGAGACCCAGTACTTC.

The sample holds a few counts of this clone. The chain combines TRBV10-2 with TRBJ1-5; no definite D call. This CDR3 is 12 amino acids long. V gave up 4 bases and J gave up 7 bases, with 8 bases separating them. Germline V gene lookup returns CDR1 WSHSY and CDR2 SAAADI. In nucleotides, the CDR3 is TGCGCCAGCAGTGTAGCGGGCCAGCCCCAGCATTTT. Translated: CASSVAGQPQHF.

In its sample, this clone was seen once. The chain recombines TRBV5-1 with TRBJ2-5, with 8 bases that match TRBD2. This CDR3 has 16 amino acids. Trimming cost V 3 bases and J 5 bases; bases outside gene matches: 12. Germline CDR1 and CDR2: SGHRS and YFSETQ. The CDR3 region has the DNA TGCGCCAGCAGCTGGAGCCGCGACGGGAGGGTGGAGACCCAGTACTTC. It specifies CASSWSRDGRVETQYF.

The CDR3 loop is CASSLDARRGSPLHF. As DNA, the CDR3 is TGCGCCAGCAGCTTGGATGCCCGTCGGGGTTCACCCCTCCACTTT. V gene TRBV5-1 combines with J gene TRBJ1-6; D call uncertain. Germline V gene lookup returns CDR1 SGHRS and CDR2 YFSETQ. CDR3 length: 15 residues. Trimming shortened V by 0 bases and J by 9 bases, and 13 bases separated the two germline ends.

The gene calls are TRBV10-3 and TRBJ2-1; no reliable D call. V lost 2 bases and J 6 bases, leaving 5 bases between the germline ends. The germline CDR1 and CDR2 sequences are ENHRY and SYGVKD. The CDR3 spans 12 residues. CDR3 in amino acids: CAISEGVNEQFF. The CDR3 DNA follows: TGTGCCATCAGTGAGGGGGTCAATGAGCAGTTCTTC.

The chain links TRBV15 to TRBJ2-5; D possibly corresponds to TRBD2 (6 bases). V lost 0 bases and J 5 bases, leaving 13 bases between the germline ends. The CDR3 extends over 15 amino acids. Looked up from germline, CDR1 is LNHNV and CDR2 is YYDKDF (reference sequence). For the CDR3, the DNA is TGTGCCACCAGCAGAGAGTCGGAGGGGCAGGAGACCCAGTACTTC. This gives the protein CATSRESEGQETQYF.

This sequence joins TRBV5-1 and TRBJ2-3, with 8 bases fitting TRBD2. The CDR3 sequence is 14 residues long. The V gene's germline CDR1 is SGHRS and CDR2 YFSETQ. V dropped 0 bases and J dropped 6; count of bases not matched to a gene: 3. CDR3 in amino acids: CASSLGRTSDTQYF. Written as DNA, the CDR3 is TGCGCCAGCAGCTTGGGCCGGACTAGCGATACGCAGTATTTT.